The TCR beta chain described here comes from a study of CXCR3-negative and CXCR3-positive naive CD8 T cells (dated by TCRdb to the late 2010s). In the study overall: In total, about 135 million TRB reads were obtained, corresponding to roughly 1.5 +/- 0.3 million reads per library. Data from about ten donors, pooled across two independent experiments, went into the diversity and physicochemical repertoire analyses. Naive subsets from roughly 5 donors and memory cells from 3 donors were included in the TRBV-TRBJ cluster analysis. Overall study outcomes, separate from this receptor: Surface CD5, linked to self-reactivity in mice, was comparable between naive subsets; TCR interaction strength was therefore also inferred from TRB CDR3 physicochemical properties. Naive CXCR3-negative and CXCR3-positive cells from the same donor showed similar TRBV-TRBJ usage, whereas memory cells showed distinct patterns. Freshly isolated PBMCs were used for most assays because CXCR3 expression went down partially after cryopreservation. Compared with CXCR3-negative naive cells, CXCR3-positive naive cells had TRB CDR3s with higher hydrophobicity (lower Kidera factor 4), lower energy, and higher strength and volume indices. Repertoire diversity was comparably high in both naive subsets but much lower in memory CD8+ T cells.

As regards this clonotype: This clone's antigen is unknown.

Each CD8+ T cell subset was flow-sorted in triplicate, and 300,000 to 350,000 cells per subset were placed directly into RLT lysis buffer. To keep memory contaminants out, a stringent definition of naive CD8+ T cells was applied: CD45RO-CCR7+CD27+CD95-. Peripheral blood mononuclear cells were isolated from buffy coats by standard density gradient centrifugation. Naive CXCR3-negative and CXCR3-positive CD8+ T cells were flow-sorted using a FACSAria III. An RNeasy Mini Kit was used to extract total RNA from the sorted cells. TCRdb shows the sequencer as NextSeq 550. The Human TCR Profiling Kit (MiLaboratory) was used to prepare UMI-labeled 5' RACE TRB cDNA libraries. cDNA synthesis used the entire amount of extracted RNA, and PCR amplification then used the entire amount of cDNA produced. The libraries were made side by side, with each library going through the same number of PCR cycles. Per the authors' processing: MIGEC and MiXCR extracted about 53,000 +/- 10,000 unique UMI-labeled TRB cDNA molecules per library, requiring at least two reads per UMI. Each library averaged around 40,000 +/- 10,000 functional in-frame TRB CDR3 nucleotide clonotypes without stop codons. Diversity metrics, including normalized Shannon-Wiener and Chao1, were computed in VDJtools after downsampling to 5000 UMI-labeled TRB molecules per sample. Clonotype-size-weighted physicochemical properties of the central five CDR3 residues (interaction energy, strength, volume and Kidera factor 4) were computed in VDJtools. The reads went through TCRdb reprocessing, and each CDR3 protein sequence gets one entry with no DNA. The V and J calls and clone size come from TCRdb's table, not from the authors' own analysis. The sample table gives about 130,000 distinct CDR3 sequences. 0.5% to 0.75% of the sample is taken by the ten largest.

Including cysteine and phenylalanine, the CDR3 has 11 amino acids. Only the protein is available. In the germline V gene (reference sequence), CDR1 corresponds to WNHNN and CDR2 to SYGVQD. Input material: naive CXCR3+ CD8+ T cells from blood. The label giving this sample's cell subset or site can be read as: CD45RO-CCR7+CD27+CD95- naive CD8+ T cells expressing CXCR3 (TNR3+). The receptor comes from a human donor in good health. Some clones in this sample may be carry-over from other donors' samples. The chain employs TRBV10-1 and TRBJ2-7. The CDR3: CASSDMREQYF.